These 10 T cell receptor beta chains share one sample of origin, sequenced in a study of cytomegalovirus exposure and HLA in healthy donors (dated by TCRdb to about 2017). Library construction relied on the immunoSEQ multiplex PCR assay. The multiplex PCR relied on a mix of 60 forward primers for TCR Vbeta segments and 13 reverse primers for TCR Jbeta segments. Drawn from immuneACCESS, this table holds only the in-frame rearrangements with V and J called that TCRdb kept. Clones are partly lost; checked studies trace under half to an unresolved V gene and leave the rest unexplained. Across this sample there are around 67,000 clones, with roughly 66% seen only once. Approximately 2.9% of the sample lies in the top ten. The sample taken for sequencing was PBMCs. These receptors were obtained from a woman between 50 and 59 years old in good health and CMV-seronegative.

In its sample, this clone was seen a few times. The chain recombines TRBV5-1 with TRBJ1-2; 7 positions match TRBD1. This CDR3 contains 14 residues. V shed 3 bases, J shed 4 bases, and the junction held 6 bases outside the gene matches. Germline V gives CDR1 SGHRS, CDR2 YFSETQ. This CDR3 reads CASSYDRATYGYTF. DNA of the CDR3: TGCGCCAGCAGCTACGACAGGGCCACCTATGGCTACACCTTC.

In its sample, this clone was seen a few times. The CDR3 spells CASSPGSSTDTQYF. CDR3 in DNA: TGTGCCAGCAGCCCGGGTAGTAGCACAGATACGCAGTATTTT. This sequence joins TRBV7-3 and TRBJ2-3; D gene ambiguous. Germline V gene lookup returns CDR1 SGHTA and CDR2 FQGTGA. The CDR3 contains 14 residues. V was trimmed by 5 bases and J by 0 bases, leaving 9 bases between them.

This CDR3 reads CASSIYSLTYGYTF. The CDR3 bases are TGTGCCAGTAGTATTTATAGCCTAACCTATGGCTACACCTTC. The V call is TRBV19, the J call TRBJ1-2, with unresolved D. From germline, CDR1 is LNHDA and CDR2 SQIVND (reference sequence). This CDR3 is built from 14 residues. The V and J ends lost 3 bases and 4 bases respectively, with 12 bases between them.

The chain combines TRBV7-2 with TRBJ1-4, with a tentative D call TRBD1 (6 bases). V was cut by 1 base and J by 0 bases, with 12 bases left in between. CDR1 and CDR2 from the germline V gene are SGHTA and FQGNSA. The CDR3 extends over 17 amino acids. The CDR3 DNA reads TGTGCCAGCAGCTTAGTTCCAGGGGATACAACTAATGAAAAACTGTTTTTT. It codes for CASSLVPGDTTNEKLFF.

The chain has TRBV6-5 and TRBJ1-6, with TRBD1 matching over 7 bases. V dropped 4 bases and J dropped 7; count of bases not matched to a gene: 7. The CDR3 is 15 amino acids. Germline CDR1 is MNHEY and CDR2 is SVGAGI. The DNA of the CDR3 is TGTGCCAGCAGTTCCGTCAGGGGGAGGAATTCACCCCTCCACTTT. As protein: CASSSVRGRNSPLHF.

This clone was found once. CDR3: CASSFGQGASGYTF. The DNA for the CDR3 is TGTGCCAGCAGTTTTGGGCAGGGGGCTTCGGGCTACACCTTC. The chain has TRBV6-5 and TRBJ1-2; 8 nucleotides agree with TRBD1. Per the germline V gene, CDR1 is MNHEY and CDR2 is SVGAGI. The CDR3 covers 14 residues. V trimming: 4 bases; J trimming: 8 bases; junction bases outside the gene matches: 9.

The V and J genes are TRBV28 and TRBJ2-2; D is possibly TRBD1 (6 bases). Trimming shortened V by 5 bases and J by 4 bases, and 14 bases separated the two germline ends. Germline values: CDR1 MDHEN, CDR2 SYDVKM. This CDR3 is 15 amino acids long. The CDR3 loop reads CASSTRDTPTGELFF. DNA of the CDR3: TGTGCCAGCAGTACTCGGGACACCCCCACCGGGGAGCTGTTTTTT.

This clone was detected a few times. CDR3 residues: CASSLRGGARTDTQYF. The DNA for the CDR3 is TGTGCCAGCAGCCTGAGGGGCGGGGCCCGCACAGATACGCAGTATTTT. The chain carries TRBV5-6 and TRBJ2-3; D is perhaps TRBD2 (6 bases). Germline lookup yields CDR1 SGHDT and CDR2 YYEEEE. Trimming removed 4 bases at V and 1 base at J, with 16 bases between. This CDR3 is built from 16 residues.

V gene TRBV29-1 combines with J gene TRBJ1-1; D perhaps matches TRBD1 (6 bases). Per germline, CDR1 SQVTM and CDR2 ANQGSEA. CDR3 size: 14 residues. Trimming cost V 7 bases and J 5 bases, with 20 bases left between them. The CDR3 coding sequence is TGCAGCGGCGGACAGCTTGGAGGCGGAACTGAAGCTTTCTTT. As protein: CSGGQLGGGTEAFF.

The chain joins TRBV7-2 to TRBJ2-1; 9 bases are shared with TRBD1. The CDR3 consists of 15 residues. After removal of 0 bases from V and 7 bases from J, the junction contained 4 bases not matched to a gene. From germline, CDR1 is SGHTA and CDR2 FQGNSA. The CDR3 nucleotides read TGTGCCAGCAGCTTAGCGCGGACAGGGGCTAATGAGCAGTTCTTC. Translation gives CASSLARTGANEQFF.